This TCR beta chain was identified in a study of T-cell reconstitution after alpha-beta-depleted transplantation in children. Researchers prepared the TCRbeta library using unique molecular identifiers, the study reports. Via MiXCR, TCRdb re-called the PCR reads, giving one row per CDR3 protein. The sample yields a few hundred thousand distinct CDR3 sequences, around 25% seen once. Study findings and constraints: From newly produced T cells came most of the T-cell counts and diversity one year after transplant. Some patients showed high day-60 TCRbeta diversity, which derived from surviving recipient T cells and thymic progenitors. Roughly two months post-transplant, alpha-beta T cells reportedly originated from several hundred graft clones that had expanded.

This clonotype was seen repeatedly, ten times or more. Its target is unknown. Sequenced here: PBMCs, mostly from graft donor cells, sampled 180 days after TCRalphabeta/CD19-depleted stem cell transplant. This TCR was sampled from a male patient aged 10 to 17 who had a stem cell transplant for acute lymphoblastic leukemia, so the T cells may come from the graft donor.

The CDR3 loop reads CSARAVGYGYTF. The CDR3 DNA follows: TGCAGTGCTAGAGCGGTGGGGTATGGCTACACCTTC. The rearrangement links TRBV20-1 to TRBJ1-2; no reliable D call. Trimming took off 1 base at V and 5 bases at J, with 8 bases between the two ends. Germline V gives CDR1 DFQATT, CDR2 SNEGSKA (reference sequence). The CDR3 has 12 residues.